This T cell receptor beta chain was captured by sequencing in a study of blood T cell repertoires in COVID-19. Sequencing used immunoSEQ multiplex PCR; TCRdb keeps in-frame clones, though not all of them. The repertoire includes approximately 110,000 clones, around 74% of them detected once, and approximately 5.9% sits in the top ten. This CDR3 has 15 residues. Germline values: CDR1 MNHEY, CDR2 SVGAGI. With V trimmed by 1 base and J by 5 bases, 4 bases remained unmatched. The sample comprised peripheral blood. The TCR comes from a man at least 80 years old with COVID-19, enrolled during active disease. The chain carries TRBV6-5 and TRBJ2-1, with 8 positions matching TRBD2. In DNA, the CDR3 is TGTGCCAGCAGTTACTTAAGCGGGGGAAACAATGAGCAGTTCTTC. This codes for CASSYLSGGNNEQFF.